Below, 3 T cell receptor beta chains from the same sample are listed, as sequenced in a study of technical replicates of blood from a few donors. Sequenced by immunoSEQ multiplex PCR; TCRdb stores in-frame clones only, minus some. This sample has 70,000 or so clones; roughly 91% occur once, and the top ten carry 0.37%. The specimen sequenced was T cells isolated from PBMCs. Receptors originate from a human donor in good health. Some clones in this sample may be carry-over from other donors' samples.

The rearrangement joins TRBV6-1 to TRBJ1-4; 7 nucleotides align to TRBD1. This CDR3 has 14 amino acids. Germline lookup yields CDR1 MNHNS and CDR2 SASEGT. J was trimmed by 5 bases and V by 5 bases; bases with no gene match: 5. The CDR3 nucleotides are TGTGCCAGCAGTCCGGGACAGCCGAATGAAAAACTGTTTTTT. Translation: CASSPGQPNEKLFF.

This chain connects TRBV10-2 to TRBJ1-4, with 9 bases aligning to TRBD1. V trimming: 6 bases; J trimming: 8 bases; junction bases outside the gene matches: 10. The CDR3 runs 15 residues. The germline V gene has CDR1 WSHSY and CDR2 SAAADI. For the CDR3, the DNA is TGCGCCAGCAGGGAGACAGGGGGGACGGGGGAAAAACTGTTTTTT. Protein sequence: CASRETGGTGEKLFF.

The rearrangement links TRBV30 to TRBJ2-7; the match to TRBD1 covers 7 bases. With 3 bases clipped from V and 5 bases from J, the junction kept 7 bases outside the gene matches. Per the germline V gene, CDR1 is GTSNPN and CDR2 is SVGIG (reference sequence). CDR3 length: 13 residues. The DNA for the CDR3 is TGTGCCTGGAGCGAAGGGGGCGACCACGAGCAGTACTTC. It codes for CAWSEGGDHEQYF.